These 13 T cell receptor beta chains originate from one sample sequenced in a study of cytomegalovirus exposure and HLA in healthy donors. Primers for the PCR totalled 60 Vbeta and 13 Jbeta. Produced via immunoSEQ multiplex PCR; TCRdb's table is partial and in-frame only. The profile covers roughly 220,000 clones, with more than 60% appearing a single time and 1.8% taken by the ten largest. Sequenced sample: PBMCs. These receptors all come from a woman in her twenties or thirties in good health and CMV-seronegative.

The DNA for the CDR3 is TGTGCCAGCAGTTACGGGGACAGACTTTACGAGCAGTACTTC. It translates to CASSYGDRLYEQYF. The rearrangement uses TRBV6-6 and TRBJ2-7, with 7 bases aligning to TRBD1. Trimming took 2 bases from V and 4 from J; bases not matched to a gene: 5. Germline V CDR1 and CDR2: MNHNY, SVGAGI (reference sequence). The CDR3 loop spans 14 amino acids.

CDR3 in amino acids: CASSVTSGRVIDEQYF. CDR3 DNA: TGCGCCAGCAGCGTGACTAGCGGGAGGGTAATTGACGAGCAGTACTTC. The chain carries TRBV5-1 and TRBJ2-7, with 14 bases identical to TRBD2. V shed 4 bases, J shed 5 bases, and the junction held 8 bases outside the gene matches. CDR3 length equals 16 residues. CDR1 and CDR2 from the germline V gene are SGHRS and YFSETQ.

V is TRBV10-1 and J is TRBJ2-1, with 8 bases identical to TRBD1. Trimming cost V 4 bases and J 2 bases; bases outside gene matches: 7. This CDR3 comprises 16 residues. CDR1 is WNHNN, CDR2 SYGVQD, per germline (reference sequence). CDR3 amino acids: CASSARSGGPYNEQFF. In DNA, the CDR3 is TGCGCCAGCAGTGCTCGTTCAGGGGGCCCCTACAATGAGCAGTTCTTC.

This clone was seen more than once but under ten times. The chain has TRBV11-3 and TRBJ1-1; 10 nucleotides align to TRBD1. The CDR3 has 15 amino acids. Germline CDR1 is SGHNT and CDR2 is YENEEA. J was trimmed by 3 bases and V by 1 base; bases with no gene match: 2. The CDR3 loop is CASSLVGTGDTEAFF. The CDR3 DNA reads TGTGCCAGCAGCTTAGTTGGGACAGGGGACACTGAAGCTTTCTTT.

The chain recombines TRBV5-6 with TRBJ1-1; no clear D gene. The CDR3 covers 12 residues. The germline CDR1 and CDR2 sequences are SGHDT and YYEEEE. V lost 2 bases to trimming and J lost 11 bases, with 13 bases between them. Here the CDR3 DNA reads TGTGCCAGCAGCTTCGATTGGAGTCGGGCTTTCTTT. It encodes CASSFDWSRAFF.

This clone was detected only a few times. Other nucleotide sequences from this sample produce the same CDR3. CDR3 residues: CASGRTGTDTQYF. DNA for the CDR3: TGTGCTAGCGGACGGACTGGTACAGATACGCAGTATTTT. The gene calls are TRBV12-5 and TRBJ2-3, with a possible D match to TRBD2 (5 bases). This CDR3 is 13 amino acids long. From germline, CDR1 is LGHNT and CDR2 FRNRAP. V gave up 9 bases and J gave up 3 bases, with 13 bases separating them.

V is TRBV11-3 and J is TRBJ2-3, with 8 bases matching TRBD1. CDR1 SGHNT and CDR2 YENEEA come from the germline V gene. V shed 2 bases and J 1 base; nucleotides not matched to a gene: 5. The CDR3 has 16 amino acids. CDR3 coding DNA: TGTGCCAGCAGCTTAAATCCGGGACAGGGCACAGATACGCAGTATTTT. This translates into CASSLNPGQGTDTQYF.

The chain links TRBV5-4 to TRBJ2-3, with 10 nucleotides matching TRBD2. V lost 0 bases to trimming and J lost 3 bases; unmatched junction nucleotides: 10. The CDR3 has 18 residues. CDR1 is SGHNT and CDR2 is YYREEE in the germline V gene (reference sequence). DNA of the CDR3: TGTGCCAGCAGCTTGGGTCCAGCGGGAGGGCCGGGGACAGATACGCAGTATTTT. Its translation is CASSLGPAGGPGTDTQYF.

This rearrangement joins TRBV5-8 to TRBJ2-2; maybe TRBD2 (5 bases). Trimming stripped 5 bases from V and 6 bases from J, with 14 bases between. Germline loops: CDR1 SGHTS, CDR2 YDEGEE. The CDR3 is 14 residues long. The CDR3 DNA is TGTGCCAGCAGACGGGCGGGTGCCTCCGGGGAGCTGTTTTTT. Protein sequence: CASRRAGASGELFF.

This clone was detected a few times. This chain connects TRBV9 to TRBJ2-5, with a possible D match to TRBD1 (5 bases). The CDR3 has 13 residues. V shed 1 base and J shed 4 bases, with 8 bases lying between them. CDR1 and CDR2 from the germline V gene are SGDLS and YYNGEE. CDR3 sequence reads: CASSVRGGETQYF. DNA of the CDR3: TGTGCCAGCAGCGTAAGGGGTGGAGAGACCCAGTACTTC.

The chain joins TRBV5-5 to TRBJ1-2, with D uncertain. The ends were cut back, 4 bases at V and 7 bases at J, with 17 bases in the middle. From germline, CDR1 is SGHKS and CDR2 YYEKEE (reference sequence). This CDR3 comprises 14 residues. This CDR3 reads CASSQDRAGIGYTF. CDR3 bases: TGTGCCAGCAGCCAGGACCGCGCCGGGATTGGCTACACCTTC.

The rearrangement uses TRBV27 and TRBJ2-7; 7 bases line up with TRBD2. The CDR3 consists of 15 residues. V shed 1 base, J shed 5 bases, and the junction held 8 bases outside the gene matches. Germline loops: CDR1 MNHEY, CDR2 SMNVEV (reference sequence). The CDR3 is CASSLYWGGSHEQYF. For the CDR3, the DNA is TGTGCCAGCAGTTTATATTGGGGGGGGTCCCACGAGCAGTACTTC.

The rearrangement links TRBV6-5 to TRBJ1-4, with D unresolved. Germline CDR1 MNHEY, CDR2 SVGAGI. Trimming removed 2 bases at V and 0 bases at J, with 7 bases between. CDR3 length: 15 amino acids. This CDR3 is CASSYADSTNEKLFF. In DNA, the CDR3 is TGTGCCAGCAGTTACGCGGACTCAACTAATGAAAAACTGTTTTTT.